This T cell receptor beta chain was captured in a study of blood T cell repertoires in COVID-19. Across the whole study: The United States, Italy and Spain provided the acute and convalescent COVID-19 samples. Sample material is recorded as cDNA or gDNA derived from T cells, B-cell-depleted T cells, or PBMCs.

Per the original methods: Estimated nucleated cell counts came from reference gene primer amplification. The protocol was immunoSEQ multiplex PCR, while the TCRdb copy is restricted to in-frame clones and leaves out a portion. D and trimming were read from the DNA, whereas the V and J calls and clone size are those reported in that table. The sample yields approximately 72,000 clones, roughly 85% seen once. Trimming took off 4 bases at V and 0 bases at J, with 7 bases between the two ends. This CDR3 has 13 amino acids. Germline loops: CDR1 WSHSY, CDR2 SAAADI. The receptor was isolated from a middle-aged man with acute or convalescent COVID-19. Sequencing was done on a sample of peripheral blood. The J gene is TRBJ2-7, the V gene TRBV10-2; D is unclear. DNA of the CDR3: TGCGCCAGCAGTGTTGACAACTCCTACGAGCAGTACGTC. Translating it yields CASSVDNSYEQYV.